This T cell receptor (beta chain) was obtained from a study of blood T cell repertoires in COVID-19. Study background: Both acute and convalescent COVID-19 samples were obtained from the United States, Italy and Spain.

Some clones are missing from TCRdb's copy, which holds only in-frame ones; the method was immunoSEQ multiplex PCR. Here the sample spans 35,000 to 40,000 clones, around 90% being singletons. Germline CDR1 reads SGHTS; CDR2 reads YDEGEE. The germline V and J ends were trimmed by 3 bases and 4 bases, with 17 bases remaining between them. This CDR3 region has 16 residues. Sequencing was carried out using peripheral blood. The clonotype comes from a human donor in a cohort sampled during active COVID-19. The chain is built from TRBV5-8 and TRBJ2-1; a weak D match, TRBD1 (5 bases). This CDR3 reads CASSSGSGHQYNEQFF. The CDR3 coding sequence is TGTGCCAGCAGCTCCGGCTCTGGACACCAATACAATGAGCAGTTCTTC.